This is a list of T cell receptor beta chains from one sample in a study of cytomegalovirus exposure and HLA in healthy donors. Assay: immunoSEQ multiplex PCR; the TCRdb copy retains only in-frame clones and omits some. The table has approximately 210,000 clones, 75% to 80% seen once. Sequenced: PBMCs. The receptors derive from a woman in her twenties or thirties in good health and CMV-seropositive. The CDR3 runs from the conserved cysteine through the conserved F or W. The order of the fields is V gene, clone size, D gene, J gene, CDR3 protein, CDR3 DNA. A D gene is named only where the DNA matches it firmly. Clone size is shown for a subset of rows, as once, few, many or a class of expanded clone.

V: TRBV29-1; size: -; D: TRBD1; J: TRBJ2-5; CDR3: CSVGQGRETQYF; DNA: TGCAGCGTCGGACAGGGAAGGGAGACCCAGTACTTC
V: TRBV18; size: -; D: -; J: TRBJ1-2; CDR3: CASSPGTSNYGYTF; DNA: TGTGCCAGCTCACCAGGCACCTCTAACTATGGCTACACCTTC
V: TRBV10-3; size: -; D: TRBD2; J: TRBJ2-7; CDR3: CAISAGLAGVDYEQYF; DNA: TGTGCCATCAGTGCAGGACTAGCGGGAGTCGACTACGAGCAGTACTTC
V: TRBV15; size: -; D: -; J: TRBJ2-5; CDR3: CATSREGRGEETQYF; DNA: TGTGCCACCAGCAGGGAGGGCCGGGGAGAAGAGACCCAGTACTTC
V: TRBV27; size: -; D: TRBD1; J: TRBJ1-4; CDR3: CASSFRGQGATNEKLFF; DNA: TGTGCCAGCAGTTTCCGCGGACAGGGGGCAACTAATGAAAAACTGTTTTTT
V: TRBV18; size: -; D: TRBD2; J: TRBJ2-1; CDR3: CASSPYYASSGSLEQFF; DNA: TGTGCCAGCTCCCCTTACTATGCGTCTAGCGGGAGCCTTGAGCAGTTCTTC
V: TRBV5-6; size: -; D: -; J: TRBJ2-4; CDR3: CASNHRALAKNIQYF; DNA: TGTGCCAGCAACCACAGGGCCCTAGCCAAAAACATTCAGTACTTC
V: TRBV2; size: -; D: -; J: TRBJ1-1; CDR3: CASSVIGVENTEAFF; DNA: TGTGCCAGCAGTGTTATCGGGGTCGAGAACACTGAAGCTTTCTTT
V: TRBV30; size: -; D: TRBD1; J: TRBJ2-5; CDR3: CAWRSTGGWKTQYF; DNA: TGTGCCTGGAGATCGACAGGGGGCTGGAAGACCCAGTACTTC
V: TRBV28; size: -; D: -; J: TRBJ1-3; CDR3: CATQSSGNTIYF; DNA: TGTGCCACCCAATCCTCTGGAAACACCATATATTTT
V: TRBV18; size: -; D: -; J: TRBJ1-2; CDR3: CASSSTRQYNYGYTF; DNA: TGTGCCAGCTCTTCCACCCGACAGTACAACTATGGCTACACCTTC
V: TRBV5-1; size: -; D: TRBD1; J: TRBJ2-7; CDR3: CASGLTGGSYEQYF; DNA: TGCGCCAGCGGACTAACAGGGGGCAGCTACGAGCAGTACTTC
V: TRBV5-4; size: -; D: TRBD2; J: TRBJ2-5; CDR3: CASSSPPLAGQETQYF; DNA: TGTGCCAGCAGCTCCCCCCCTCTAGCGGGGCAAGAGACCCAGTACTTC
V: TRBV2; size: few; D: -; J: TRBJ1-2; CDR3: CATADRDYGYTF; DNA: TGTGCCACCGCCGACAGAGACTATGGCTACACCTTC
V: TRBV5-6; size: -; D: -; J: TRBJ1-2; CDR3: CASSGSQGNGYTF; DNA: TGTGCCAGCAGCGGCTCACAGGGTAACGGCTACACCTTC
V: TRBV6-1; size: -; D: -; J: TRBJ1-6; CDR3: CASSEIRGNSPLHF; DNA: TGTGCCAGCAGTGAGATCCGCGGCAATTCACCCCTCCACTTT